Listed below are T cell receptor beta chains from one sample, sequenced in a study of blood T cell repertoires in COVID-19. TCRdb keeps only in-frame clones here, not all; method: immunoSEQ multiplex PCR. The table has approximately 82,000 clones, roughly 78% seen once. Sequenced material: peripheral blood. These receptors all come from a man aged 45-60 years with active or convalescent COVID-19. The CDR3 runs from the conserved cysteine through the conserved F or W. The D gene is left open where the match is weak. Not every row has a clone size; where given, it reads once, few, many or a size class.

DNA,CDR3,length,D,V,J,size
TGTGCCAGCAGTTTAGGCAGGGTTGCAAACATTCAGTACTTC,CASSLGRVANIQYF,14,NA,TRBV27,TRBJ2-4,NA
TGCGCCAGCAGCGCCGGAGGGACAGGTACCTACGAGCAGTACTTC,CASSAGGTGTYEQYF,15,TRBD1,TRBV5-1,TRBJ2-7,NA
TGTGCCAGCAGTCCCCGACAGGGGGATTCACCCCTCCACTTT,CASSPRQGDSPLHF,14,TRBD1,TRBV27,TRBJ1-6,NA
TGTGCCTGGGACAGGGGGTTTTCCTCCTACGAGCAGTACTTC,CAWDRGFSSYEQYF,14,TRBD1,TRBV30,TRBJ2-7,NA
TGTGCCAGCAGCCCTTCGGACAGGGGAGAGACCCAGTACTTC,CASSPSDRGETQYF,14,TRBD1,TRBV3-1/TRBV3-2,TRBJ2-5,NA
TGCAGCGCCATTGAAGGGGGACCCAATCAGCCCCAGCATTTT,CSAIEGGPNQPQHF,14,NA,TRBV29-1,TRBJ1-5,NA
TGTGCCAGTAGTCCACGACAGGGGGAGTTTGCAGATACGCAGTATTTT,CASSPRQGEFADTQYF,16,TRBD1,TRBV19,TRBJ2-3,NA
TGTGCCAGCAGTTTAATAATGAACACTGAAGCTTTCTTT,CASSLIMNTEAFF,13,NA,TRBV28,TRBJ1-1,few
TGTGCCAGTAGTATCCCCGGGGGAAGGAGCACTGAAGCTTTCTTT,CASSIPGGRSTEAFF,15,NA,TRBV19,TRBJ1-1,NA
TGTGCCAGCAGTGGACAGGGGGGCTCCAACGTCCTGACTTTC,CASSGQGGSNVLTF,14,TRBD1,TRBV9,TRBJ2-6,NA
TGCGCCAGCAGCCAAGGGCAGGGGACCTACGAGCAGTACTTC,CASSQGQGTYEQYF,14,NA,TRBV4-3,TRBJ2-7,NA
TGCGCCAGCAGCCAAGACCACTTGGTGAATACGCAGTATTTT,CASSQDHLVNTQYF,14,NA,TRBV4-1,TRBJ2-3,NA